This T cell receptor beta chain stems from a study of shared clonotypes between healthy human individuals. Notes on the study in general: Though the depth was large, rarefaction showed that sorted-subset sequencing was incomplete. With few donors, the genetic and exposure-history diversity represented was limited. Larger estimated richness was generally seen in naive subsets than in memory subsets.

As defined, naive CD8 cells were CD45RO-negative and positively selected for CCR7, with terminally differentiated effector memory CD45RA+ cells excluded. Libraries were prepared by immunoSEQ multiplex PCR; TCRdb keeps only in-frame clonotypes and omits some of them. Altogether roughly 2.1 million clones are present, 90% to 95% being singletons, with the ten largest covering roughly 1.7%. Concerning this clone: Its antigen is undetermined. The identical CDR3 is also encoded by other nucleotide sequences in the sample.

Specimen: naive CD8+ T cells from PBMCs. The clonotype comes from a man between 18 and 35 years old in good health. Some clones in this sample may be carry-over from other donors' samples.

The CDR3 coding sequence is TGTGCCAGCAGCCCTGACAGCTATGGCTACACCTTC. Residues: CASSPDSYGYTF. The J gene is TRBJ1-2, the V gene TRBV7-9; a possible D gene is TRBD1 (5 bases). This CDR3 is built from 12 residues. Looked up from germline, CDR1 is SEHNR and CDR2 is FQNEAQ (reference sequence). V gave up 5 bases and J gave up 4 bases, with 8 bases separating them. Looking up the rest from reference TRBV7-9 and TRBJ1-2 gives the full variable domain: DTGVSQNPRHKITKRGQNVTFRCDPISEHNRLYWYRQTLGQGPEFLTYFQNEAQLEKSRLLSDRFSAERPKGSFSTLEIQRTEQGDSAMYLCASSPDSYGYTFGSGTRLTVV.